This TCR beta chain emerged from a study of memory CD4+ T cells and cytomegalovirus serostatus. Unmatched junction bases numbered 6, after V lost 4 bases and J lost 3 bases. Germline V lookup: CDR1 SGHDT, CDR2 YYEEEE. This CDR3 has 14 amino acids. About this clone itself: Its antigen is unknown.

Findings and caveats of the study: A US-trained random forest predicted CMV serostatus with median AUC around 0.9.

TCRdb's table, derived via immunoSEQ multiplex PCR, lists solely in-frame clones and lacks some. The table has under 80,000 clones, around 83% seen once. The sort gate was single viable CD3+CD4+CD8-CD45RO+ cells for memory CD4+ T cells. Serum IgG to CMV pp150, pp28, p38 and p52 defined serostatus. Total CD4+ T cells were enriched by CD4 positive selection. The TCR originated in an adult in good health and CMV-seronegative. This sequence joins TRBV5-6 and TRBJ2-7; TRBD1 matches at 8 bases. Sequenced sample: memory CD4+ T cells from blood. CDR3 loop: CASSLYDRGYEQYF. For the CDR3, the DNA is TGTGCCAGCAGCCTGTATGACAGGGGCTACGAGCAGTACTTC.